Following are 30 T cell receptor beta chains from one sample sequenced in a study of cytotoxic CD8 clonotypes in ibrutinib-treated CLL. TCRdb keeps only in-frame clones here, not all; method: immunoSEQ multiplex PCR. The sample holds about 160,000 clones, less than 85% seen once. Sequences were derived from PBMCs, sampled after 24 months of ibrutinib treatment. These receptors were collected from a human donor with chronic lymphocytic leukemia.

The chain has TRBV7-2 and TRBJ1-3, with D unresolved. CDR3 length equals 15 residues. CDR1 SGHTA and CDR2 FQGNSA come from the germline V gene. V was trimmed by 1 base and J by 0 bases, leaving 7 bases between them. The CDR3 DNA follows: TGTGCCAGCAGCTTAGGCCCTTCCTCTGGAAACACCATATATTTT. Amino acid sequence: CASSLGPSSGNTIYF.

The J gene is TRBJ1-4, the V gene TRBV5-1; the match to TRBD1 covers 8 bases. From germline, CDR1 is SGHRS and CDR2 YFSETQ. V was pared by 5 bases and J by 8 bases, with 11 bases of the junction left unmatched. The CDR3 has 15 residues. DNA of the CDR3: TGCGCCAGCAGGGAAGCGGGGACAGGAAGCGAAAAACTGTTTTTT. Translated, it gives CASREAGTGSEKLFF. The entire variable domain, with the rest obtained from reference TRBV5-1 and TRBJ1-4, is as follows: KAGVTQTPRYLIKTRGQQVTLSCSPISGHRSVSWYQQTPGQGLQFLFEYFSETQRNKGNFPGRFSGRQFSNSRSEMNVSTLELGDSALYLCASREAGTGSEKLFFGSGTQLSVL.

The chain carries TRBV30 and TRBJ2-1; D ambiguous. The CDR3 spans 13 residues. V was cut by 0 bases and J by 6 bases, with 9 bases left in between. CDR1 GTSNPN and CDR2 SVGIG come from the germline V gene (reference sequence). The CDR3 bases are TGTGCCTGGAGTGTCAGTGGTTTCAATGAGCAGTTCTTC. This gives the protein CAWSVSGFNEQFF.

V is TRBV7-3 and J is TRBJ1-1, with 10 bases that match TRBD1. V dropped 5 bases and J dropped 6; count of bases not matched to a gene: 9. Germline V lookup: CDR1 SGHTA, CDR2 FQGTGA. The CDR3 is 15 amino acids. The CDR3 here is CASSPTGQGSAEAFF. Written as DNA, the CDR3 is TGTGCCAGCAGCCCCACGGGACAGGGGAGCGCTGAAGCTTTCTTT. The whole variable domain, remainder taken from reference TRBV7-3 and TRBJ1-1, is GAGVSQTPSNKVTEKGKYVELRCDPISGHTALYWYRQSLGQGPEFLIYFQGTGAADDSGLPNDRFFAVRPEGSVSTLKIQRTERGDSAVYLCASSPTGQGSAEAFFGQGTRLTVV.

CDR3 sequence reads: CASSLMTGSGNTIYF. CDR3 nucleotides: TGCGCCAGCAGCTTAATGACAGGCTCTGGAAACACCATATATTTT. The V and J genes are TRBV5-1 and TRBJ1-3; possible D gene TRBD1, 6 bases. This CDR3 comprises 15 residues. The V gene's germline CDR1 is SGHRS and CDR2 YFSETQ. With 2 bases removed from V and 0 bases from J, the gap between germline ends came to 9 bases. The complete variable domain, with remaining parts taken from reference TRBV5-1 and TRBJ1-3, reads KAGVTQTPRYLIKTRGQQVTLSCSPISGHRSVSWYQQTPGQGLQFLFEYFSETQRNKGNFPGRFSGRQFSNSRSEMNVSTLELGDSALYLCASSLMTGSGNTIYFGEGSWLTVV.

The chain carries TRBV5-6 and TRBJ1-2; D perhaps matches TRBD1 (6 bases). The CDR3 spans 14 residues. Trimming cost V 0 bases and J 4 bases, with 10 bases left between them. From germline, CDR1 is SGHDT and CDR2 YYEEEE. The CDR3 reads CASSLDRAGYGYTF. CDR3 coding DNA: TGTGCCAGCAGCTTGGACAGGGCCGGCTATGGCTACACCTTC.

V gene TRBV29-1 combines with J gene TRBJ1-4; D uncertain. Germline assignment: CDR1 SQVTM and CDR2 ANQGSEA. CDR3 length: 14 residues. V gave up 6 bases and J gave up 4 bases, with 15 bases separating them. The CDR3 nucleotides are TGCAGCGTAAAATTGCCGGCGATTAATGAAAAACTGTTTTTT. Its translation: CSVKLPAINEKLFF.

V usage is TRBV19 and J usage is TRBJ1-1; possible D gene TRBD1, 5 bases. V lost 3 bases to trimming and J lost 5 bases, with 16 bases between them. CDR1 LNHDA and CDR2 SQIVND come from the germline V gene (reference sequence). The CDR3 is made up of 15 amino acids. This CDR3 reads CASSIPGGRRTEAFF. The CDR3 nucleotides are TGTGCCAGTAGTATCCCGGGGGGGAGGAGGACTGAAGCTTTCTTT.

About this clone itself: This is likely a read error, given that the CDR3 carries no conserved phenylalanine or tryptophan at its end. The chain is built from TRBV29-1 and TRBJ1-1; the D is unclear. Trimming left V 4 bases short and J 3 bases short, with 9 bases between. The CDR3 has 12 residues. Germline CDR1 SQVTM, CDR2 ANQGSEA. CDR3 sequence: CSVGRMDTEAFL. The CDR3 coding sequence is TGCAGCGTTGGACGGATGGACACTGAAGCTTTCCTT.

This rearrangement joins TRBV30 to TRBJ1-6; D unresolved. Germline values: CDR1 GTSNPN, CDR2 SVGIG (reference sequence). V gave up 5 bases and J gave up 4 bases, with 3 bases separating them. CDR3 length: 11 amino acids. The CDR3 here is CAWEYNSPLHF. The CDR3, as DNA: TGTGCCTGGGAATATAATTCACCCCTCCACTTT.

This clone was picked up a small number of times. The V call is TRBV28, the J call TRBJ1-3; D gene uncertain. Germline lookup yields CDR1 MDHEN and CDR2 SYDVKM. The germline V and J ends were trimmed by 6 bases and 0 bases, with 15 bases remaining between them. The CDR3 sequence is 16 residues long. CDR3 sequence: CASRSSDGYSGNTIYF. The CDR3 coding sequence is TGTGCCAGCAGATCATCGGACGGTTACTCTGGAAACACCATATATTTT.

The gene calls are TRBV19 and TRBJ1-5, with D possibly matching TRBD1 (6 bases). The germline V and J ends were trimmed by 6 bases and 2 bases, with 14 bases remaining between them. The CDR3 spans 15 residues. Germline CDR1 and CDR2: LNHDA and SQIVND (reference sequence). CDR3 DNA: TGTGCCAGTAGCCCTACAGGGTCTCGCAATCAGCCCCAGCATTTT. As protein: CASSPTGSRNQPQHF.

The CDR3 region is CASSNGASTDTQYF. CDR3 coding DNA: TGTGCCAGCAGTAACGGGGCGAGCACAGATACGCAGTATTTT. The chain couples TRBV9 to TRBJ2-3; D could derive from TRBD1 or TRBD2 (5 bases each). The V and J ends lost 5 bases and 0 bases respectively, with 10 bases between them. Germline V gene lookup returns CDR1 SGDLS and CDR2 YYNGEE. The CDR3 is 14 amino acids.

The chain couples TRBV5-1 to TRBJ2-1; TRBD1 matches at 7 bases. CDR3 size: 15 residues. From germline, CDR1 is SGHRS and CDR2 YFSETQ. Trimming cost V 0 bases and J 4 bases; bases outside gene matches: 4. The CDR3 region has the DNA TGCGCCAGCAGCTTGGCCGGGGACAGATACAATGAGCAGTTCTTC. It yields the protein CASSLAGDRYNEQFF.

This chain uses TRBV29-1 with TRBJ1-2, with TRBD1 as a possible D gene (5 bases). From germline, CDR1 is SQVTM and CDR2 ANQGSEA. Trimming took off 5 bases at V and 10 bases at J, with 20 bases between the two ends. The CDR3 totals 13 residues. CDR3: CSVPEGLGWVYTF. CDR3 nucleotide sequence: TGCAGCGTTCCTGAGGGGTTGGGGTGGGTCTACACCTTC.

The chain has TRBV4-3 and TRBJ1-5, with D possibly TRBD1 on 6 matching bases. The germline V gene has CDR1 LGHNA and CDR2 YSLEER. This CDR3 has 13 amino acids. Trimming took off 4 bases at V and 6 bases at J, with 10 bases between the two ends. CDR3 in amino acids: CASSRTRGQPQHF. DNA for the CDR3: TGCGCCAGCAGCCGGACCAGGGGTCAGCCCCAGCATTTT.

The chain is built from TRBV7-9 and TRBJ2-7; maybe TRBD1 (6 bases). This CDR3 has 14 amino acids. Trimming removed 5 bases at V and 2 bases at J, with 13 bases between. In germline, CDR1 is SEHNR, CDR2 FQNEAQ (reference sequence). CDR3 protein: CASSSPQGTYEQYF. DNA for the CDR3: TGTGCCAGCAGCAGCCCCCAGGGGACCTACGAGCAGTACTTC.

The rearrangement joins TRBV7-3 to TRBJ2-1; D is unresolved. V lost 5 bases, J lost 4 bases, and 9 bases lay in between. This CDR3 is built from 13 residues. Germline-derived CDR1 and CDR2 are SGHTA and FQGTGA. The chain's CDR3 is CASSPGSYNEQFF. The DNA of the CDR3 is TGTGCCAGCAGCCCCGGGTCTTACAATGAGCAGTTCTTC.

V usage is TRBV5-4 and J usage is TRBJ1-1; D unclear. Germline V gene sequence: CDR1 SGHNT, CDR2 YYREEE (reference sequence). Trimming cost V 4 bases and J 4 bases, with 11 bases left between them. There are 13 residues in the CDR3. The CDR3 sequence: CASSADLVTEAFF. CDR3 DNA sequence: TGTGCCAGCAGCGCAGACCTGGTCACTGAAGCTTTCTTT.

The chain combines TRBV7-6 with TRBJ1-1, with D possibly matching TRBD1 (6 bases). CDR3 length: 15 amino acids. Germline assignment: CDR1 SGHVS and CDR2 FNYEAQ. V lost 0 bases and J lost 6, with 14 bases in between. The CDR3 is CASSLAGGAGSEAFF. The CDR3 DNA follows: TGTGCCAGCAGCTTAGCGGGGGGGGCCGGGTCTGAAGCTTTCTTT.

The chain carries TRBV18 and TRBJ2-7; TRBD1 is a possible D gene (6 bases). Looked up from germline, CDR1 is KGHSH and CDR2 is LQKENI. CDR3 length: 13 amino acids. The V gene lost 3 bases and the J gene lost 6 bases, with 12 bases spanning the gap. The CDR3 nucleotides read TGTGCCAGCTCACCCCCTCCAGGGGCCGAGCAGTACTTC. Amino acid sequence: CASSPPPGAEQYF.

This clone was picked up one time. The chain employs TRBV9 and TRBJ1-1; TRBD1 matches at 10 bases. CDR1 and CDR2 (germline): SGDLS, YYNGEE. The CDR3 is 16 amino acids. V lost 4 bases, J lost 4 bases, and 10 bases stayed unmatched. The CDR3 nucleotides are TGTGCCAGCAGCACCATCGACAGGGGGCTTGGCACTGAAGCTTTCTTT. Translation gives CASSTIDRGLGTEAFF.

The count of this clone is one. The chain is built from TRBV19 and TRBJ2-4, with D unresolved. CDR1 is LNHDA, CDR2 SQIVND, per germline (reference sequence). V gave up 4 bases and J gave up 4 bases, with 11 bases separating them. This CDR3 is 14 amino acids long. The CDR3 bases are TGTGCCAGTAGTACCTGGTGGGAAAAAAACATTCAGTACTTC. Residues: CASSTWWEKNIQYF.

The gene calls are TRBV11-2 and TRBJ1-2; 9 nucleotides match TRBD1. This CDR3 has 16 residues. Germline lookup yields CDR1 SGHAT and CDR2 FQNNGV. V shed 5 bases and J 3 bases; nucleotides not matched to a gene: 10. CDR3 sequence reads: CASSAARTGADYGYTF. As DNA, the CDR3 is TGTGCCAGCAGCGCCGCCAGGACAGGGGCGGACTATGGCTACACCTTC.

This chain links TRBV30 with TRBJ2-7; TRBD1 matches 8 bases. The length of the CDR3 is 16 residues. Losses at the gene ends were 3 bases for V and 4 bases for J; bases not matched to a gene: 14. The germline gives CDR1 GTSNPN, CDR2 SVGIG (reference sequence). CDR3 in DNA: TGTGCCTGGAGGGGAATTAGGGGACAGGAGAGATACGAGCAGTACTTC. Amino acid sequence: CAWRGIRGQERYEQYF.

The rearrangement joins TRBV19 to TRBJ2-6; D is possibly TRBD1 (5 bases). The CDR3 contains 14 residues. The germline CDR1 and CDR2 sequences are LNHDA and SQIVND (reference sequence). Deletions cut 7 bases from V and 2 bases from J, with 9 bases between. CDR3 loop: CASNAGTGANVLTF. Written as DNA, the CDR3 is TGTGCCAGTAATGCAGGGACTGGGGCCAACGTCCTGACTTTC.

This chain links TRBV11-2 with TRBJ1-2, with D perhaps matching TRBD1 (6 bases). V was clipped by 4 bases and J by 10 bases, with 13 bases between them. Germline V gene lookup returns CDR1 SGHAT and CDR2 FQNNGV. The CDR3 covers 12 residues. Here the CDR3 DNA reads TGTGCCAGCAGCTCCGGGACAACGTCCTACACCTTC. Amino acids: CASSSGTTSYTF. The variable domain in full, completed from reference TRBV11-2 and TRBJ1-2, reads EAGVAQSPRYKIIEKRQSVAFWCNPISGHATLYWYQQILGQGPKLLIQFQNNGVVDDSQLPKDRFSAERLKGVDSTLKIQPAKLEDSAVYLCASSSGTTSYTFGSGTRLTVV.

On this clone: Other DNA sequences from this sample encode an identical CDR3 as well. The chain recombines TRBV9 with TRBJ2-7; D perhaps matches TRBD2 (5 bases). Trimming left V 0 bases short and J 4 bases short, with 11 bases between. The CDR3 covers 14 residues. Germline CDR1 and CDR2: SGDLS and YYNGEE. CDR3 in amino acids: CASSVVGSSYEQYF. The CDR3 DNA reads TGTGCCAGCAGCGTAGTTGGGAGTTCGTACGAGCAGTACTTC.

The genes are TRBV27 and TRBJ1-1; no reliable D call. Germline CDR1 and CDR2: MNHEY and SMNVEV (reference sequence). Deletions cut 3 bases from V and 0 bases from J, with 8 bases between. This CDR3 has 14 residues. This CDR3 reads CASSFSSMNTEAFF. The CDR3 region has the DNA TGTGCCAGCAGTTTTTCTTCCATGAACACTGAAGCTTTCTTT.

CDR3 residues: CATRSGTGWNEQFF. The CDR3 region has the DNA TGTGCCACCCGGTCCGGGACAGGGTGGAATGAGCAGTTCTTC. The chain has TRBV27 and TRBJ2-1; 9 nucleotides match TRBD1. Trimming at V came to 10 bases and at J to 7 bases, leaving 11 bases not matched to a gene. The CDR3 spans 14 residues. The germline V gene has CDR1 MNHEY and CDR2 SMNVEV (reference sequence).